This T cell receptor beta chain was found in a study of control samples from healthy donors and cancer patients. Worth noting for this clone: One end of the junction is discordant with germline, which a read error may explain.

Profiling relied on immunoSEQ multiplex PCR, and the TCRdb table lists in-frame clones only, not all of them. Of 150,000 to 200,000 clones detected, around 90% appear once; the ten largest clones hold approximately 1.5%. The CDR3 extends over 15 amino acids. Germline V CDR1 and CDR2: SGHNT, YYREEE (reference sequence). This chain joins TRBV5-4 and TRBJ2-5, with 12 bases aligning to TRBD2. Sequencing was performed on blood. The source of this sequence is a young man in good health. The CDR3 region has the DNA TGTGCCAGCAGCTTGGGACTAGCGGGGGCTGCTCAGCGGGACTTC. Protein product: CASSLGLAGAAQRDF.